The 10 T cell receptor beta chains given below trace back to one sample, sequenced in a study of shared clonotypes between healthy human individuals (dated by TCRdb to the early 2020s). Libraries were made using the immunoSEQ multiplex PCR assay. This immuneACCESS table, as held by TCRdb, lists in-frame sequences with V and J called but not all clones. Of the missing ones, under half trace to an unresolved V gene in checked studies; the others have no known cause. In all, the sample holds around 1.6 million clones, and 95% to 99% of those were seen once. Roughly 0.4% of the sample is in the top ten clones. The specimen sequenced was naive CD4+ T cells sorted from blood. The label giving this sample's cell subset or site can be read as: CD45RA+ positively selected. Receptors were obtained from a man under 40 in good health.

This chain links TRBV11-2 with TRBJ2-3; D is uncertain. The germline V gene encodes CDR1 SGHAT and CDR2 FQNNGV. The CDR3 extends over 15 amino acids. The V end was cut by 7 bases, the J end by 2 bases, with 16 bases between. CDR3 bases: TGTGCCAGCATCCCCTCCCGGGTAATCACAGATACGCAGTATTTT. This encodes CASIPSRVITDTQYF. Together with reference TRBV11-2 and TRBJ2-3, the CDR3 gives the full variable domain: EAGVAQSPRYKIIEKRQSVAFWCNPISGHATLYWYQQILGQGPKLLIQFQNNGVVDDSQLPKDRFSAERLKGVDSTLKIQPAKLEDSAVYLCASIPSRVITDTQYFGPGTRLTVL.

The chain couples TRBV5-3 to TRBJ2-7, with TRBD1 matching 7 bases. TRBV5-3 is classed as an ORF, of uncertain function. This CDR3 has 15 residues. V lost 4 bases and J lost 6; bases outside the gene matches: 13. CDR3 protein: CARSPGQATFFEQYF. The CDR3 DNA is TGTGCCAGAAGCCCCGGACAGGCCACTTTTTTCGAGCAGTACTTC.

The chain is built from TRBV7-2 and TRBJ2-7, with 8 bases lining up with TRBD2. Germline CDR1 SGHTA, CDR2 FQGNSA. This CDR3 has 16 amino acids. The V gene end was trimmed by 5 bases and the J gene end by 2 bases; junction bases not matched to a gene: 11. The CDR3 coding sequence is TGTGCCAGCAGCGCACGTCCGGGGCGGGAGGCCTACGAGCAGTACTTC. It encodes CASSARPGREAYEQYF.

The chain carries TRBV23-1 and TRBJ2-7; D is undetermined. TRBV23-1 is an open reading frame, and its role is uncertain. V was cut by 4 bases and J by 2 bases, with 18 bases left in between. There are 16 residues in the CDR3. CDR3: CASSPRGSDCTYEQYF. The CDR3 DNA reads as TGCGCCAGCAGTCCACGCGGATCAGACTGCACCTACGAGCAGTACTTC.

The chain carries TRBV11-3 and TRBJ2-1; either TRBD1 or TRBD2 may supply D (6 bases each). The germline V gene encodes CDR1 SGHNT and CDR2 YENEEA. V was trimmed by 5 bases and J by 4 bases, leaving 9 bases between them. This CDR3 region has 13 residues. The CDR3, as DNA: TGTGCCAGCAGCGAAGGGGGGTACAATGAGCAGTTCTTC. Protein sequence: CASSEGGYNEQFF.

The rearrangement joins TRBV5-6 to TRBJ2-3; D gene unclear. V lost 4 bases, J lost 9 bases, and 15 bases lay in between. Germline CDR1 is SGHDT and CDR2 is YYEEEE. This CDR3 region has 13 residues. The CDR3 is CASSTSGARTQYF. In DNA form, the CDR3 reads TGTGCCAGCAGCACCTCTGGAGCGAGAACGCAGTATTTT.

V and J are TRBV30 and TRBJ1-1, with 7 bases fitting TRBD1. CDR3 length: 12 amino acids. Per germline, CDR1 GTSNPN and CDR2 SVGIG (reference sequence). J lost 0 bases, V lost 8 bases, and 3 bases had no gene match. The CDR3 protein is CARQGVNTEAFF. CDR3 DNA sequence: TGTGCCCGACAGGGAGTGAACACTGAAGCTTTCTTT.

This clone was detected only once. CDR3 in DNA: TGCGCCAGCAGCTTCGCCGGGACAGGGATTGAAGCTTTCTTT. Protein product: CASSFAGTGIEAFF. The gene calls are TRBV4-3 and TRBJ1-1, with 9 positions matching TRBD1. Losses at the gene ends were 5 bases for V and 7 bases for J; bases not matched to a gene: 8. Germline CDR1 and CDR2: LGHNA and YSLEER. The CDR3 loop spans 14 amino acids.

The chain uses TRBV19 and TRBJ2-1; 7 nucleotides match TRBD1. This CDR3 contains 15 residues. Germline V CDR1 and CDR2: LNHDA, SQIVND (reference sequence). V dropped 7 bases and J dropped 2; count of bases not matched to a gene: 8. CDR3 DNA: TGTGCCAGTACCAAGGGCAGGGGGACCTACAATGAGCAGTTCTTC. It codes for CASTKGRGTYNEQFF.

V and J are TRBV11-2 and TRBJ2-1; D unresolved. CDR1 SGHAT and CDR2 FQNNGV come from the germline V gene. V was clipped by 2 bases and J by 5 bases, with 22 bases between them. CDR3 length equals 18 residues. Here the CDR3 reads CASSLRVRIGIGHNEQFF. The CDR3 DNA is TGTGCCAGCAGCTTACGTGTGCGTATTGGGATTGGGCACAATGAGCAGTTCTTC.